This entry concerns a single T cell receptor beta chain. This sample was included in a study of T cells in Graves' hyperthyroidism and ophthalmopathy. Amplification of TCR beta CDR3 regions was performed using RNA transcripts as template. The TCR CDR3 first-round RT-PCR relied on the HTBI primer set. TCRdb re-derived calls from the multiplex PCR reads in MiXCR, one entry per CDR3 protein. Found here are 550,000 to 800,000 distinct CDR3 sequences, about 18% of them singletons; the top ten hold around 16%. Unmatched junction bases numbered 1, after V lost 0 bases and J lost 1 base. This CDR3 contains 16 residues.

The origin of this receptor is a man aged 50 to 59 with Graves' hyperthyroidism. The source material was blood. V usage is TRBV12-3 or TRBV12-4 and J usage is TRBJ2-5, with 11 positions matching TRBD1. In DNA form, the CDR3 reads TGTGCCAGCAGTTTAGCGGGACAGGGGGTCCAAGAGACCCAGTACTTC. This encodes CASSLAGQGVQETQYF.